This T cell receptor beta chain was obtained from a study of shared clonotypes between healthy human individuals. Overall study results and limits: Generally, naive subsets came out with larger estimated richness than memory subsets.

A remark on this clone: Its antigen is not identified.

The study enrolled healthy HIV-negative adults without recent acute infections or vaccinations as donors. Splitting the CD4+ cells yielded a CD45RA+ naive subset and a CD45RA-negative memory subset. CDR1 is WSHSY and CDR2 is SAAADI in the germline V gene. Germline trimming cut 4 bases from V and 1 base from J; bases unmatched to any gene: 4. The CDR3 totals 16 residues. Original processing methods: ImmunoSEQ supplied junction-only sequences lacking quality scores, so filtering was different. Clones were sequenced by immunoSEQ multiplex PCR, and TCRdb holds only the in-frame ones, with some missing. V, J and clone size derive from that table, while D and trimming were established from the DNA sequence. Of under 1,100,000 clones in the sample, about three quarters were seen once.

The source is a young man in good health. The chain combines TRBV10-2 with TRBJ2-3; 11 nucleotides align to TRBD2. Source material: memory CD4+ T cells sorted from blood. The sample's subset: CD45RA-negative fraction. DNA for the CDR3: TGCGCCAGCAGTGTGGGGGGACTAGCGGGCACAGATACGCAGTATTTT. The encoded protein is CASSVGGLAGTDTQYF.